These 32 T cell receptor beta chains were all obtained from the same sample, sequenced in a study of shared clonotypes between healthy human individuals. TCRdb's copy holds only in-frame clones and misses some; the assay was immunoSEQ multiplex PCR. There are 2 million to 2.5 million clones in the sample; about 94% occur only once, and less than 0.15% lies in the top ten. The specimen sequenced was naive CD4+ T cells sorted from blood. Subset of the sample: CD45RA+ positively selected. The receptors stem from a young man in good health.

The chain uses TRBV19 and TRBJ1-1, with a weak D call TRBD1 (5 bases). V shed 6 bases and J shed 5 bases, with 16 bases lying between them. Per germline, CDR1 LNHDA and CDR2 SQIVND (reference sequence). CDR3 length equals 14 residues. CDR3 residues: CASSEVDRRTEAFF. In nucleotides, the CDR3 is TGTGCCAGTAGCGAAGTAGACAGACGGACTGAAGCTTTCTTT.

The V call is TRBV6-5, the J call TRBJ1-2; tentatively, D is TRBD1 (5 bases). Trimming took off 6 bases at V and 8 bases at J, with 10 bases between the two ends. The CDR3 runs 11 residues. The germline V gene has CDR1 MNHEY and CDR2 SVGAGI. CDR3 region: CASRGGIGYTF. CDR3 DNA sequence: TGTGCCAGCAGGGGGGGGATCGGCTACACCTTC.

CDR3 loop: CASSDPRGTYNEQFF. CDR3 nucleotide sequence: TGCGCCAGCAGTGACCCCCGGGGGACCTACAATGAGCAGTTCTTC. The chain carries TRBV10-1 and TRBJ2-1; TRBD2 is a possible D gene (6 bases). This CDR3 spans 15 amino acids. Germline CDR1 WNHNN, CDR2 SYGVQD (reference sequence). Trimming took 3 bases from V and 2 from J, leaving 11 bases between them.

V usage is TRBV29-1 and J usage is TRBJ1-1; possibly TRBD1 for D (6 bases). The CDR3 is 12 amino acids. Germline CDR1 SQVTM, CDR2 ANQGSEA. With 7 bases removed from V and 3 bases from J, the gap between germline ends came to 12 bases. CDR3 residues: CSAMGGHTEAFF. The CDR3 region has the DNA TGCAGCGCCATGGGGGGGCACACTGAAGCTTTCTTT.

The chain is built from TRBV10-2 and TRBJ2-4, with D perhaps matching TRBD1 (5 bases). Germline CDR1 WSHSY, CDR2 SAAADI. V gave up 7 bases and J gave up 1 base, with 8 bases separating them. CDR3 length: 13 amino acids. CDR3 nucleotides: TGCGCCAGCATGCAGGGTGCCAAAAACATTCAGTACTTC. Amino acid sequence: CASMQGAKNIQYF.

The V call is TRBV5-4, the J call TRBJ2-5; 7 bases are a match to TRBD2. V shed 4 bases and J 5 bases; nucleotides not matched to a gene: 8. Germline lookup yields CDR1 SGHNT and CDR2 YYREEE (reference sequence). CDR3 length: 14 amino acids. CDR3 protein: CASSPGEGPETQYF. DNA of the CDR3: TGTGCCAGCAGCCCGGGGGAGGGGCCGGAGACCCAGTACTTC.

The chain links TRBV7-2 to TRBJ2-3; D is unresolved. The germline V and J ends were trimmed by 1 base and 2 bases, with 7 bases remaining between them. Germline CDR1 is SGHTA and CDR2 is FQGNSA. The CDR3 totals 14 residues. The CDR3 protein is CASSLDDFTDTQYF. CDR3 DNA: TGTGCCAGCAGCTTAGACGACTTCACAGATACGCAGTATTTT. The full variable domain, its missing parts supplied by reference TRBV7-2 and TRBJ2-3, is GAGVSQSPSNKVTEKGKDVELRCDPISGHTALYWYRQSLGQGLEFLIYFQGNSAPDKSGLPSDRFSAERTGGSVSTLTIQRTQQEDSAVYLCASSLDDFTDTQYFGPGTRLTVL.

V usage is TRBV7-9 and J usage is TRBJ2-2, with D unclear. V lost 2 bases and J 1 base, leaving 11 bases between the germline ends. CDR3 length: 16 residues. Per the germline V gene, CDR1 is SEHNR and CDR2 is FQNEAQ (reference sequence). The CDR3 nucleotides read TGTGCCAGCAGCTTATTGGCGATAGTGAACACCGGGGAGCTGTTTTTT. Translated: CASSLLAIVNTGELFF.

The J gene is TRBJ1-1, the V gene TRBV25-1; possible D gene TRBD1, 5 bases. This CDR3 has 14 residues. Trimming pared 10 bases from V and 3 bases from J, leaving 18 bases between. The germline gives CDR1 MGHDK, CDR2 SYGVNS. The CDR3 sequence: CATRAGRWDTEAFF. The CDR3 bases are TGTGCCACCCGGGCGGGACGTTGGGACACTGAAGCTTTCTTT.

V is TRBV29-1 and J is TRBJ2-5; TRBD1 agrees at 7 bases. The CDR3 is 14 residues long. CDR1 and CDR2 from the germline V gene are SQVTM and ANQGSEA. Unmatched junction bases numbered 8, after V lost 2 bases and J lost 5 bases. CDR3 in DNA: TGCAGCGTTGAAAAGGGGGCGCAGGGGGAGACCCAGTACTTC. Translation gives CSVEKGAQGETQYF.

As concerns this clone: This may come from a read error, since a much larger clone is one base off. The J gene is TRBJ2-5, the V gene TRBV7-2; D gene uncertain. V dropped 1 base and J dropped 6 bases, with 3 bases sitting between them. The CDR3 length is 11 residues. Germline loops: CDR1 SGHTA, CDR2 FQGNSA. The CDR3 bases are TGTGCCAGCAGCTTAGGGCAGACCCAGTACTTC. Amino acids: CASSLGQTQYF. Full variable domain (missing parts from reference TRBV7-2 and TRBJ2-5): GAGVSQSPSNKVTEKGKDVELRCDPISGHTALYWYRQSLGQGLEFLIYFQGNSAPDKSGLPSDRFSAERTGGSVSTLTIQRTQQEDSAVYLCASSLGQTQYFGPGTRLLVL.

V is TRBV10-3 and J is TRBJ2-5; 7 bases agree with TRBD2. The germline V gene has CDR1 ENHRY and CDR2 SYGVKD. V was pared by 6 bases and J by 5 bases, with 15 bases of the junction left unmatched. The CDR3 runs 16 residues. The CDR3 DNA reads as TGTGCCATCAGACCCGAGAGACCGGGAGGCGGGGAGACCCAGTACTTC. Its translation is CAIRPERPGGGETQYF.

The chain employs TRBV11-3 and TRBJ2-1, with a tentative D call TRBD2 (5 bases). Germline loops: CDR1 SGHNT, CDR2 YENEEA. V shed 0 bases and J shed 5 bases, with 8 bases lying between them. This CDR3 contains 14 residues. The CDR3 region is CASSLDRRDNEQFF. The CDR3 nucleotides are TGTGCCAGCAGCTTAGATCGGCGGGACAATGAGCAGTTCTTC.

The rearrangement uses TRBV4-3 and TRBJ1-4; 7 nucleotides align to TRBD1. Trimming took 1 base from V and 7 from J; bases not matched to a gene: 9. CDR3 length: 16 residues. Germline loops: CDR1 LGHNA, CDR2 YSLEER. The DNA of the CDR3 is TGCGCCAGCAGCCAAGTGCCAGGGGGGATCCGTGAAAAACTGTTTTTT. Translating gives CASSQVPGGIREKLFF.

The rearrangement uses TRBV6-5 and TRBJ2-3, with TRBD1 matching 7 bases. The CDR3 length is 15 residues. V dropped 3 bases and J dropped 7; count of bases not matched to a gene: 10. Germline V gene data show CDR1 as MNHEY and CDR2 as SVGAGI. The CDR3 protein is CASSYATGLGNTQYF. CDR3 nucleotides: TGTGCCAGCAGTTATGCGACAGGGCTCGGAAATACGCAGTATTTT.

This chain uses TRBV5-1 with TRBJ1-6; D gene ambiguous. V was trimmed by 4 bases and J by 6 bases, leaving 14 bases between them. Germline CDR1 reads SGHRS; CDR2 reads YFSETQ. The CDR3 runs to 15 residues. For the CDR3, the DNA is TGCGCCAGCAGCCCACGGACGGATGGTAATTCACCCCTCCACTTT. Protein: CASSPRTDGNSPLHF. Complete variable domain (other parts from reference TRBV5-1 and TRBJ1-6): KAGVTQTPRYLIKTRGQQVTLSCSPISGHRSVSWYQQTPGQGLQFLFEYFSETQRNKGNFPGRFSGRQFSNSRSEMNVSTLELGDSALYLCASSPRTDGNSPLHFGNGTRLTVT.

V and J are TRBV7-9 and TRBJ1-2; D call uncertain. The length of the CDR3 is 13 residues. V was clipped by 5 bases and J by 7 bases, with 14 bases between them. The germline V gene encodes CDR1 SEHNR and CDR2 FQNEAQ (reference sequence). The CDR3 sequence: CASSPMSRSGYTF. The CDR3 DNA reads TGTGCCAGCAGCCCCATGAGTCGCTCTGGCTACACCTTC.

This clone showed up just once. The chain has TRBV10-3 and TRBJ1-1; D not certain. Trimming left V 2 bases short and J 1 base short, with 8 bases between. In germline, CDR1 is ENHRY, CDR2 SYGVKD. The CDR3 runs to 14 residues. For the CDR3, the DNA is TGTGCCATCAGTGAGCCCCGCAGGAACACTGAAGCTTTCTTT. Protein: CAISEPRRNTEAFF.

For the CDR3, the DNA is TGTGCCAGCAGCTTCGTAGGGCGGCTAAACACAGATACGCAGTATTTT. It codes for CASSFVGRLNTDTQYF. The V call is TRBV7-2, the J call TRBJ2-3, with D uncertain. This CDR3 has 16 amino acids. CDR1 and CDR2 from the germline V gene are SGHTA and FQGNSA. Between the trimmed V and J ends, which lost 3 bases and 2 bases, there was a span of 15 bases. Full variable domain (outside the CDR3, taken from reference TRBV7-2 and TRBJ2-3): GAGVSQSPSNKVTEKGKDVELRCDPISGHTALYWYRQSLGQGLEFLIYFQGNSAPDKSGLPSDRFSAERTGGSVSTLTIQRTQQEDSAVYLCASSFVGRLNTDTQYFGPGTRLTVL.

A note on this clone: The same CDR3 can be traced to other DNA sequences in this sample. CDR3 in amino acids: CASSLGRLAGEQFF. The CDR3 nucleotides read TGCGCCAGCAGCTTGGGGAGACTAGCGGGTGAGCAGTTCTTC. This sequence joins TRBV5-1 and TRBJ2-1; TRBD2 aligns across 10 bases. The V gene end was trimmed by 0 bases and the J gene end by 9 bases; junction bases not matched to a gene: 3. The germline V gene encodes CDR1 SGHRS and CDR2 YFSETQ. The CDR3 loop spans 14 amino acids.

V and J are TRBV6-1 and TRBJ2-5; no definite D call. Trimming took off 9 bases at V and 2 bases at J, with 13 bases between the two ends. The CDR3 length is 13 residues. From germline, CDR1 is MNHNS and CDR2 SASEGT. The CDR3 DNA follows: TGTGCCAGTCTCCGGAGAATACAAGAGACCCAGTACTTC. It specifies CASLRRIQETQYF.

On this clone itself: The identical CDR3 is also encoded by other nucleotide sequences in the sample. This chain joins TRBV5-1 and TRBJ2-7; D unclear. From germline, CDR1 is SGHRS and CDR2 YFSETQ. The V gene lost 0 bases and the J gene lost 5 bases, with 9 bases spanning the gap. This CDR3 spans 13 amino acids. CDR3 bases: TGCGCCAGCAGCTTGGGTTCCCCTAACGAGCAGTACTTC. It encodes CASSLGSPNEQYF.

The V and J genes are TRBV27 and TRBJ2-2, with TRBD2 matching 7 bases. From germline, CDR1 is MNHEY and CDR2 SMNVEV (reference sequence). V shed 2 bases, J shed 6 bases, and the junction held 9 bases outside the gene matches. This CDR3 has 16 amino acids. Written as DNA, the CDR3 is TGTGCCAGCAGTTTACTTGCCCGGGGGGTTGCCGGGGAGCTGTTTTTT. It is translated as CASSLLARGVAGELFF.

The V gene is TRBV7-5, the J gene TRBJ2-5; the listed D gene, TRBD1, was not tested against the DNA. TRBV7-5 is labeled a pseudogene. CDR3 length equals 18 residues. Here the CDR3 reads CARSLNPGMAGLEETQYF. CDR3 coding DNA: TGTGCCAGAAGCTTAAACCCTGGGATGGCAGGGTTGGAAGAGACCCAGTACTTC.

Remarks on this clone: Other nucleotide sequences in the sample specify the same CDR3. The chain links TRBV30 to TRBJ2-5; D is perhaps TRBD1 (6 bases). The tail of the sequence fits TRBJ2-7 better, so the J call may be wrong. The germline CDR1 and CDR2 sequences are GTSNPN and SVGIG (reference sequence). The CDR3 extends over 12 amino acids. CDR3 in amino acids: CAWSVQGYEQYF. DNA of the CDR3: TGTGCCTGGAGTGTACAGGGATACGAGCAGTACTTC.

The chain has TRBV7-6 and TRBJ2-3; D might be TRBD1 (6 bases). The V gene lost 1 base and the J gene lost 1 base, with 9 bases spanning the gap. Germline V gene sequence: CDR1 SGHVS, CDR2 FNYEAQ. This CDR3 contains 15 residues. CDR3 bases: TGTGCCAGCAGCTTAGTCGGGACACGCACAGATACGCAGTATTTT. Protein sequence: CASSLVGTRTDTQYF.

V gene TRBV27 combines with J gene TRBJ1-1; D remains unclear. The germline CDR1 and CDR2 sequences are MNHEY and SMNVEV (reference sequence). There are 17 residues in the CDR3. With 7 bases removed from V and 1 base from J, the gap between germline ends came to 22 bases. The CDR3 DNA follows: TGTGCCAGCATTAAACACCGGCCTTTAAGAGAGAACACTGAAGCTTTCTTT. Its protein is CASIKHRPLRENTEAFF.

The rearrangement links TRBV7-9 to TRBJ2-7; maybe TRBD2 (5 bases). V lost 1 base and J lost 2, with 9 bases in between. The CDR3 is made up of 14 amino acids. CDR1 and CDR2 (germline): SEHNR, FQNEAQ (reference sequence). The CDR3 bases are TGTGCCAGCAGCTTAGGCCCTAGCACCTACGAGCAGTACTTC. This translates into CASSLGPSTYEQYF. The full variable domain, in which reference TRBV7-9 and TRBJ2-7 provide the parts outside the CDR3, is DTGVSQNPRHKITKRGQNVTFRCDPISEHNRLYWYRQTLGQGPEFLTYFQNEAQLEKSRLLSDRFSAERPKGSFSTLEIQRTEQGDSAMYLCASSLGPSTYEQYFGPGTRLTVT.

V gene TRBV5-1 combines with J gene TRBJ2-7, with D possibly TRBD1 on 5 matching bases. V was shortened by 0 bases and J by 3 bases, with 10 bases between the two germline ends. CDR3 length: 14 residues. Germline V CDR1 and CDR2: SGHRS, YFSETQ. The CDR3 nucleotides read TGCGCCAGCAGCTTGGAGGGGCCGAACTACGAGCAGTACTTC. Amino acids: CASSLEGPNYEQYF. The full variable domain, in which reference TRBV5-1 and TRBJ2-7 provide the parts outside the CDR3, is KAGVTQTPRYLIKTRGQQVTLSCSPISGHRSVSWYQQTPGQGLQFLFEYFSETQRNKGNFPGRFSGRQFSNSRSEMNVSTLELGDSALYLCASSLEGPNYEQYFGPGTRLTVT.

A single count supports this clone. The chain has TRBV5-6 and TRBJ2-7; 7 nucleotides match TRBD1. J gave up 5 bases and V 4 bases, and 12 bases lay outside the gene matches. CDR1 SGHDT and CDR2 YYEEEE come from the germline V gene. CDR3 length: 15 amino acids. CDR3 region: CASSPWGTAKNEQYF. CDR3 DNA sequence: TGTGCCAGCAGCCCATGGGGGACAGCGAAAAACGAGCAGTACTTC.

The CDR3 sequence: CSVVMRFTGELFF. CDR3 sequence (DNA): TGCAGCGTTGTAATGAGATTCACCGGGGAGCTGTTTTTT. This rearrangement joins TRBV29-1 to TRBJ2-2; D ambiguous. In germline, CDR1 is SQVTM, CDR2 ANQGSEA. Trimming removed 4 bases from V and 4 bases from J, with 10 bases in between. CDR3 length equals 13 residues.

The chain uses TRBV30 and TRBJ1-6; the D gene is possibly TRBD1 (6 bases). The CDR3 covers 13 residues. In germline, CDR1 is GTSNPN, CDR2 SVGIG (reference sequence). V lost 1 base to trimming and J lost 9 bases, with 10 bases between them. CDR3 nucleotides: TGTGCCTGGAGTGAAAACAGGGCTTCACCCCTCCACTTT. The encoded protein is CAWSENRASPLHF.